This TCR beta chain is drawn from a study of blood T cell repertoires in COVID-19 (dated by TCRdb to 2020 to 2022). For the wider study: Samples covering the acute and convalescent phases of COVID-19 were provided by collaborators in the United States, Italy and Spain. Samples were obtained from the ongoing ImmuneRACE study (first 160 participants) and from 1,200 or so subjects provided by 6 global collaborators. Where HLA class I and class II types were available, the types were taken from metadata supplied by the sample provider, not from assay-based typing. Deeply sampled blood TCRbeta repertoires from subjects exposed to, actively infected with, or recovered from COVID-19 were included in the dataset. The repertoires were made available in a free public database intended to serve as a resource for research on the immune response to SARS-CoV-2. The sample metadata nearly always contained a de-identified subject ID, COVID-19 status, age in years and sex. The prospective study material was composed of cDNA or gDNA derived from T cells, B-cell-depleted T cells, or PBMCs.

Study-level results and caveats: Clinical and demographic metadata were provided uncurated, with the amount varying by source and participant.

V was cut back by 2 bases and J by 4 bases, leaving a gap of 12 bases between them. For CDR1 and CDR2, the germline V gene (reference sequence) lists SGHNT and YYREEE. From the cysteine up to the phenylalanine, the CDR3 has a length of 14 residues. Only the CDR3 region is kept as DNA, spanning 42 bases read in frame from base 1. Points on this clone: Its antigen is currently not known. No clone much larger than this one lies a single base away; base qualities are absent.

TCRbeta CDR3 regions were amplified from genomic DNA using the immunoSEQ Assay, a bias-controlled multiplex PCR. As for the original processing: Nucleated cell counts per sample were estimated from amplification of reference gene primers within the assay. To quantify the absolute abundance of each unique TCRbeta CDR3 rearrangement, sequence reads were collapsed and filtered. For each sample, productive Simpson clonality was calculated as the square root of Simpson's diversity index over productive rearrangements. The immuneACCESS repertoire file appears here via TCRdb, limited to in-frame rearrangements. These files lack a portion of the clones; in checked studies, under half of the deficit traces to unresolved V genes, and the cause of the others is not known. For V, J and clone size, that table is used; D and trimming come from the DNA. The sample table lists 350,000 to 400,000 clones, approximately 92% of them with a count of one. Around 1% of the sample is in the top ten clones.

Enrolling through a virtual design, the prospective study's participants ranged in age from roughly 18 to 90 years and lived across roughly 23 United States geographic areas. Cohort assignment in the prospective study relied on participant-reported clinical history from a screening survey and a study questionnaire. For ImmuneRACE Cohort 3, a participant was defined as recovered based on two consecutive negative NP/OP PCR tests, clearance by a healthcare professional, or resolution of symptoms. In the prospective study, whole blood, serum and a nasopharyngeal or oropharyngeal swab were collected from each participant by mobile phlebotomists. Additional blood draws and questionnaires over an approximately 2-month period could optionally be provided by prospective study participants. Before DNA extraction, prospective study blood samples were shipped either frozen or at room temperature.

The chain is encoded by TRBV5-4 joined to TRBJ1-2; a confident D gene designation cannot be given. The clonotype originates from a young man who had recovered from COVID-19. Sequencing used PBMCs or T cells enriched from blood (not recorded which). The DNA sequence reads TGTGCCAGCAGCTTACCCGGGGAGGTCTATGGCTACACCTTC. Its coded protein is CASSLPGEVYGYTF.